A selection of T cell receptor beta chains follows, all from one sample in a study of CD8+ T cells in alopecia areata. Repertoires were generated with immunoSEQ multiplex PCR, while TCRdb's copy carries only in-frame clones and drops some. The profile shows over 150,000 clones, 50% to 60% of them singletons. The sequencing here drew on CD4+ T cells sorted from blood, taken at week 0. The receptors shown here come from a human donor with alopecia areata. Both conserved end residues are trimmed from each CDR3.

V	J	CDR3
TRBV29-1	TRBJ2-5	SVQGHQETQY
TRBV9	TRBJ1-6	ASSALGSPLH
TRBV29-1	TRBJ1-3	SGRGSGNTIY
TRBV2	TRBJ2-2	ASRPVAGGLDTGELF
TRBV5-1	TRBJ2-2	ASSAGTGRTGELF
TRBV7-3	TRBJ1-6	ASSDWTRNSPLH
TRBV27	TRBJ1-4	ASSFGGGTNEKLF
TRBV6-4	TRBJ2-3	ASSKRSGGAGDTQY
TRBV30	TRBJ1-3	AWSGPGQAGNTIY
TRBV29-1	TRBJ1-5	SVVMASGGSNQPQH
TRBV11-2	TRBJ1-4	ASSLGRWDEKLF
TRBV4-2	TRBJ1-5	ASSQAGQSNQPQH
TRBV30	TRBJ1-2	AYDGRSGVGNYGYT
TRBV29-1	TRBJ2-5	SVPPRGGMETQY
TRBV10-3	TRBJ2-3	AIRGLAGDPRDTQY
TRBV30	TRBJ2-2	AWRKRSPGELF
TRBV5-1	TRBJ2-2	ASSLAVSNTGELF
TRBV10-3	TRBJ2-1	AISDPGLAVDEQF
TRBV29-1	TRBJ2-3	SGSGRAGGTTDTQY
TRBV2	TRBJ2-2	ASSERTGKTGELF
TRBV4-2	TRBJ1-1	ASSQGQAAF
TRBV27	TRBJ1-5	ASSLYRAPHQPQH
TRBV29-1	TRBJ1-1	SFGGGLTEAF
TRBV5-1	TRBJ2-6	ASTPPSSGANVLT
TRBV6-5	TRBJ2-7	ASSYAVSGGRYEQY
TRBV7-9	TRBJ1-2	ASSHTNRGEGYT
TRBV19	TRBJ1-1	ASSIRDRQAF
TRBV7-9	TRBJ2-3	ASSSRGPDTQY
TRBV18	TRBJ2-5	ASSSQETQY
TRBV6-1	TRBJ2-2	ASSGFPSTGELF
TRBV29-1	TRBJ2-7	SVVVAGASYEQY
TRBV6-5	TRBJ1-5	ASSVGEVQPQH
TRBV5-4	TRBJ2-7	ASSPKKSRGLAGPGEQY
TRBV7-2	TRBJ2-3	ASSWGGGGRDTQY
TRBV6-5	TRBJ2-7	ASSEQSSYEQY
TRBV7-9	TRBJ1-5	ASSPGVSGGNQPQH
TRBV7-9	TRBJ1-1	ASSFAGRGTEAF
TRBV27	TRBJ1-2	ASSQRGNYGYT
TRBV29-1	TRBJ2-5	SAVRQARETQY
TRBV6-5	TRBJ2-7	ASSYGPSSYEQY
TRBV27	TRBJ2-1	ASSFSTGFNEQF
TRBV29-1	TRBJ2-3	SARGLERGSTDTQY
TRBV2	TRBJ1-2	ASGGKGAGQLNYGYT
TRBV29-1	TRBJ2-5	SGGTAQETQY
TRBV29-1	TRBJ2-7	SVGPATYEQY
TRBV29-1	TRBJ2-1	SVDRGNEQF
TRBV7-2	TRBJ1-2	ASSLKPFYGYT
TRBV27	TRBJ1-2	ASSLSTVPGRGYT
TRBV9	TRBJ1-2	ASSPQDGGYT
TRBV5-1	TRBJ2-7	ASSYGAGAAYEQY
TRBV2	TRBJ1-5	ASSPSTGRQPQH
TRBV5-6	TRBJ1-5	ASSTPDAGNQPQH
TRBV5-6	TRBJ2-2	ASIGTGRVGELF
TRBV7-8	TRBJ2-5	ASSSFRTSGGPRRFGETQY
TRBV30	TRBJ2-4	AWSGRGFQY